The next 5 T cell receptor beta chains were all read from a single sample in a study of radiation and T cells in renal cell carcinoma. Clones were sequenced by immunoSEQ multiplex PCR, and TCRdb holds only the in-frame ones, with some missing. The sample has tens of thousands of clones; approximately 86% are singletons. The time point: blood 2 weeks post-SBRT. Treatment specified: 15 Gy SBRT to primary tumor, nephrectomy 4 weeks later. This material consisted of blood, taken from a patient whose treatment included radiotherapy and nephrectomy. Receptors originate from a woman in her forties or fifties with renal cell carcinoma.

CDR3 amino acids: CASSARARMTEAFF. The CDR3 bases are TGTGCCAGTAGTGCCAGGGCACGAATGACTGAAGCTTTCTTT. This rearrangement joins TRBV19 to TRBJ1-1, with D perhaps matching TRBD1 (5 bases). CDR3 length: 14 residues. Trimming removed 5 bases at V and 5 bases at J, with 15 bases between. The germline V gene has CDR1 LNHDA and CDR2 SQIVND (reference sequence).

The V and J genes are TRBV19 and TRBJ2-3; TRBD2 might be the D (6 bases). V was pared by 5 bases and J by 4 bases, with 19 bases between. Germline CDR1 is LNHDA and CDR2 is SQIVND (reference sequence). The CDR3 is 16 residues long. The CDR3 here is CASSPKGRDASDTQYF. The CDR3 DNA is TGTGCCAGTAGTCCTAAAGGGCGGGACGCTTCAGATACGCAGTATTTT.

This rearrangement joins TRBV5-4 to TRBJ2-5; 12 bases line up with TRBD1. Germline CDR1 reads SGHNT; CDR2 reads YYREEE (reference sequence). J lost 5 bases, V lost 4 bases, and 9 bases had no gene match. The CDR3 contains 16 residues. Written as DNA, the CDR3 is TGTGCCAGCAGCAGAGGGACAGGGGGCGCGGGGGAGACCCAGTACTTC. It specifies CASSRGTGGAGETQYF.

The V call is TRBV7-2, the J call TRBJ2-7, with 8 positions matching TRBD1. The CDR3 contains 16 residues. The V segment lost 0 bases and the J segment 4 bases; nucleotides outside the gene matches: 8. Germline-derived CDR1 and CDR2 are SGHTA and FQGNSA. CDR3 region: CASSLAGAGGVYEQYF. The CDR3 DNA is TGTGCCAGCAGCTTAGCGGGGGCAGGGGGCGTGTACGAGCAGTACTTC.

The genes are TRBV5-6 and TRBJ1-1; perhaps TRBD1 as D (6 bases). Germline CDR1 is SGHDT and CDR2 is YYEEEE. V lost 0 bases, J lost 10 bases, and 16 bases lay in between. The CDR3 runs 14 residues. The CDR3 spells CASSLATQGNRAFF. The CDR3 bases are TGTGCCAGCAGCTTGGCCACACAGGGTAACAGAGCTTTCTTT. Together with reference TRBV5-6 and TRBJ1-1, the CDR3 gives the full variable domain: DAGVTQSPTHLIKTRGQQVTLRCSPKSGHDTVSWYQQALGQGPQFIFQYYEEEERQRGNFPDRFSGHQFPNYSSELNVNALLLGDSALYLCASSLATQGNRAFFGQGTRLTVV.